Below are 32 T cell receptor beta chains sequenced from a single sample in a study of blood T cells in healthy people across ages. Combining a sample-barcoded 5' primer with a J-beta primer mix, a second PCR ran for 7 to 11 cycles. TCRdb re-called the 5' RACE reads with MiXCR, one entry per CDR3 protein. The data show fewer than 800,000 distinct CDR3 sequences, 20% to 25% seen once. This same sample was also part of a study on T cells of mothers and their children.

The source material was blood. These TCRs come from a boy aged 5-17 years in good health.

The sample holds a few counts of this clonotype. The rearrangement uses TRBV7-9 and TRBJ2-5, with 11 nucleotides matching TRBD2. Trimming cost V 5 bases and J 0 bases; bases outside gene matches: 11. The CDR3 loop spans 18 amino acids. Germline-derived CDR1 and CDR2 are SEHNR and FQNEAQ (reference sequence). CDR3 residues: CASSTGVRTSGHQETQYF. Written as DNA, the CDR3 is TGTGCCAGCAGCACGGGGGTTAGGACTAGCGGGCACCAAGAGACCCAGTACTTC. Looking up the rest from reference TRBV7-9 and TRBJ2-5 gives the full variable domain: DTGVSQNPRHKITKRGQNVTFRCDPISEHNRLYWYRQTLGQGPEFLTYFQNEAQLEKSRLLSDRFSAERPKGSFSTLEIQRTEQGDSAMYLCASSTGVRTSGHQETQYFGPGTRLLVL.

This clonotype was picked up one time. V is TRBV12-3 or TRBV12-4 and J is TRBJ1-6, with D unresolved. Trimming removed 8 bases from V and 0 bases from J, with 14 bases in between. The CDR3 spans 16 residues. CDR3 amino acids: CASGKISSSYNSPLHF. CDR3 nucleotide sequence: TGTGCCAGCGGAAAAATCTCGAGCTCCTATAATTCACCCCTCCACTTT.

The gene calls are TRBV29-1 and TRBJ1-1; D gene ambiguous. V lost 6 bases and J 6 bases, leaving 11 bases between the germline ends. This CDR3 spans 11 amino acids. CDR1 and CDR2 (germline): SQVTM, ANQGSEA. The CDR3 sequence: CSVPTGAEAFF. The CDR3 DNA follows: TGCAGCGTGCCCACCGGGGCTGAAGCTTTCTTT.

The chain is built from TRBV27 and TRBJ2-2; D is unresolved. The germline V gene encodes CDR1 MNHEY and CDR2 SMNVEV (reference sequence). Trimming shortened V by 3 bases and J by 3 bases, and 5 bases separated the two germline ends. This CDR3 region has 13 residues. CDR3 sequence (DNA): TGTGCCAGCAGTTTCCCCCACACCGGGGAGCTGTTTTTT. Amino acid sequence: CASSFPHTGELFF.

About this clonotype: One junction end does not reproduce the germline sequence, and a read error may be involved. This chain links TRBV20-1 with TRBJ2-3; unclear D gene. The CDR3 runs 13 residues. The germline V gene encodes CDR1 DFQATT and CDR2 SNEGSKA (reference sequence). The CDR3, as DNA: TGCAGTTCTAGAGAGAGAAGCACAGATACGCAGTATTTT. Protein: CSSRERSTDTQYF.

V gene TRBV20-1 combines with J gene TRBJ2-1, with D tentatively TRBD2 (6 bases). The CDR3 contains 15 residues. V was shortened by 0 bases and J by 4 bases, with 13 bases between the two germline ends. Germline-derived CDR1 and CDR2 are DFQATT and SNEGSKA (reference sequence). The CDR3 sequence is CSARDLAGYYNEQFF. Written as DNA, the CDR3 is TGCAGTGCTAGAGATCTGGCGGGGTATTACAATGAGCAGTTCTTC.

This rearrangement joins TRBV3-1 to TRBJ2-1; maybe TRBD2 (6 bases). From germline, CDR1 is LGHDT and CDR2 YNNKEL (reference sequence). This CDR3 has 14 amino acids. V dropped 9 bases and J dropped 4 bases, with 16 bases sitting between them. CDR3: CARTPGLVYNEQFF. The DNA for the CDR3 is TGTGCCAGGACTCCGGGACTTGTTTACAATGAGCAGTTCTTC.

CDR3 DNA sequence: TGTGCCAGCAGCCCAGCCACCAACGAGCAGTACTTC. Residues: CASSPATNEQYF. The chain links TRBV7-2 to TRBJ2-7; D remains unclear. Trimming removed 5 bases at V and 5 bases at J, with 10 bases between. The length of the CDR3 is 12 residues. From germline, CDR1 is SGHTA and CDR2 FQGNSA.

This clonotype has just a few counts. The J gene is TRBJ2-3, the V gene TRBV7-3; D unclear. This CDR3 is built from 15 residues. In germline, CDR1 is SGHTA, CDR2 FQGTGA. Trimming stripped 3 bases from V and 2 bases from J, with 12 bases between. CDR3 residues: CASSLDRVNTDTQYF. The CDR3 bases are TGTGCCAGCAGCTTGGATAGAGTCAACACAGATACGCAGTATTTT.

The chain combines TRBV20-1 with TRBJ2-5, with 8 nucleotides matching TRBD1. The DNA end favors TRBJ2-1, so the J call may be wrong. CDR3 length: 14 residues. In germline, CDR1 is DFQATT, CDR2 SNEGSKA (reference sequence). This chain's CDR3 is CSARGGQVNNEQFF. The CDR3 coding sequence is TGCAGTGCTAGGGGGGGACAGGTGAACAATGAGCAGTTCTTC.

This clonotype has a handful of counts. V usage is TRBV5-1 and J usage is TRBJ2-2; a possible D gene is TRBD1 (6 bases). CDR3 length: 13 residues. Trimming removed 4 bases from V and 6 bases from J, with 10 bases in between. CDR1 is SGHRS and CDR2 is YFSETQ in the germline V gene. The CDR3 nucleotides are TGCGCCAGCAGCATCGACAGGTCCGGGGAGCTGTTTTTT. Its translation: CASSIDRSGELFF.

This clonotype has only one observation. The CDR3 DNA is TGCGCCAGCAGGTTAGATAGCGGGACGCAGTATTTT. It translates to CASRLDSGTQYF. The gene calls are TRBV23-1 and TRBJ2-3; 7 bases align to TRBD2. TRBV23-1 is annotated as an ORF whose role is uncertain. The V gene end was trimmed by 6 bases and the J gene end by 9 bases; junction bases not matched to a gene: 6. The CDR3 spans 12 residues.

This clonotype came up a few times. This chain connects TRBV2 to TRBJ2-7; D may be TRBD1 or TRBD2 (5 bases each). This CDR3 comprises 13 residues. Germline values: CDR1 SNHLY, CDR2 FYNNEI. The V and J ends lost 7 bases and 3 bases respectively, with 13 bases between them. The CDR3 protein is CASNRDADYEQYF. The CDR3 coding sequence is TGTGCCAGCAACCGGGACGCTGACTACGAGCAGTACTTC.

V usage is TRBV9 and J usage is TRBJ2-2; 10 nucleotides align to TRBD2. This CDR3 has 17 amino acids. V gave up 0 bases and J gave up 6 bases; unmatched junction bases: 8. Looked up from germline, CDR1 is SGDLS and CDR2 is YYNGEE. CDR3 sequence reads: CASSVEFLAGVSGELFF. As DNA, the CDR3 is TGTGCCAGCAGCGTAGAGTTTCTAGCGGGAGTTTCCGGGGAGCTGTTTTTT.

This clonotype has more than one count but fewer than ten. This chain links TRBV5-1 with TRBJ2-3; no clear D gene. Per the germline V gene, CDR1 is SGHRS and CDR2 is YFSETQ. The CDR3 consists of 16 residues. Trimming left V 0 bases short and J 2 bases short, with 13 bases between. The CDR3 spells CASSLGPAGDTDTQYF. DNA of the CDR3: TGCGCCAGCAGCTTGGGTCCGGCTGGTGACACAGATACGCAGTATTTT.

V gene TRBV3-1 combines with J gene TRBJ2-5, with D maybe TRBD1 (5 bases). The end of the DNA aligns better with TRBJ2-1, so the J call may be wrong. Germline loops: CDR1 LGHDT, CDR2 YNNKEL (reference sequence). The CDR3 is 14 amino acids. CDR3 residues: CASSQGDLGDEQFF. The CDR3 region has the DNA TGTGCCAGCAGCCAAGGGGATCTAGGGGATGAGCAGTTCTTC.

V usage is TRBV7-9 and J usage is TRBJ1-2; D unresolved. The CDR3 contains 12 residues. Trimming shortened V by 5 bases and J by 4 bases, and 8 bases separated the two germline ends. Germline V gene lookup returns CDR1 SEHNR and CDR2 FQNEAQ (reference sequence). CDR3 sequence (DNA): TGTGCCAGCAGCAAAAACGGCTATGGCTACACCTTC. Its translation: CASSKNGYGYTF.

The rearrangement links TRBV29-1 to TRBJ2-5; no reliable D call. Trimming shortened V by 4 bases and J by 2 bases, and 11 bases separated the two germline ends. Germline V gene lookup returns CDR1 SQVTM and CDR2 ANQGSEA. The CDR3 is 13 residues long. CDR3 loop: CSVAFGDQETQYF. DNA of the CDR3: TGCAGCGTTGCATTTGGAGATCAAGAGACCCAGTACTTC.

The gene calls are TRBV27 and TRBJ1-2; the D gene is possibly TRBD1 (5 bases). CDR3 size: 14 residues. V was shortened by 5 bases and J by 4 bases, with 14 bases between the two germline ends. Germline CDR1 and CDR2: MNHEY and SMNVEV (reference sequence). CDR3 nucleotide sequence: TGTGCCAGCAGTCCGCGAGGGGTGATCTATGGCTACACCTTC. Its protein is CASSPRGVIYGYTF.

In this sample, this clonotype turned up once. V usage is TRBV5-1 and J usage is TRBJ2-4, with TRBD1 matching 7 bases. The V and J ends lost 3 bases and 8 bases, in that order; junction bases with no gene match: 5. This CDR3 spans 13 amino acids. Germline V CDR1 and CDR2: SGHRS, YFSETQ. CDR3 protein: CASSSTGLDIQYF. DNA for the CDR3: TGCGCCAGCAGCTCGACAGGGTTGGACATTCAGTACTTC.

This clonotype was seen a handful of times. The chain couples TRBV6-2 or TRBV6-3 to TRBJ2-7; maybe TRBD1 (6 bases). Germline values: CDR1 MNHEY, CDR2 SVGEGT. Trimming left V 4 bases short and J 2 bases short, with 12 bases between. The CDR3 sequence is 14 residues long. DNA for the CDR3: TGTGCCAGCAGTTCGGACAGTGCTCCCTACGAGCAGTACTTC. It specifies CASSSDSAPYEQYF.

The chain joins TRBV20-1 to TRBJ2-3; D may be TRBD2 (5 bases). The length of the CDR3 is 14 residues. Trimming took 1 base from V and 6 from J, leaving 14 bases between them. CDR1 and CDR2 from the germline V gene are DFQATT and SNEGSKA (reference sequence). The CDR3 spells CSARVGADSDTQYF. The DNA for the CDR3 is TGCAGTGCTAGAGTTGGCGCGGACTCCGATACGCAGTATTTT.

This clonotype was seen more than once but under ten times. This chain uses TRBV4-1 with TRBJ2-2; no definite D call. Between the trimmed V and J ends, which lost 0 bases and 0 bases, there was a span of 11 bases. Germline V gene data show CDR1 as MGHRA and CDR2 as YSYEKL. The CDR3 runs 17 residues. CDR3 sequence (DNA): TGCGCCAGCAGCCAAGAGATCGGAGAAACGAACACCGGGGAGCTGTTTTTT. Its translation: CASSQEIGETNTGELFF.

V gene TRBV7-8 combines with J gene TRBJ1-2, with a weak D call TRBD1 (5 bases). V dropped 1 base and J dropped 7 bases, with 19 bases sitting between them. The CDR3 is 16 amino acids. Germline V gene lookup returns CDR1 SGHVS and CDR2 FQNEAQ. The CDR3 reads CASSLEVRGVAVGYTF. CDR3 in DNA: TGTGCCAGCAGCTTAGAGGTTCGGGGGGTAGCAGTTGGCTACACCTTC.

This clonotype came up a few times. This rearrangement joins TRBV20-1 to TRBJ2-5; TRBD1 matches at 9 bases. The end of the DNA fits TRBJ2-1 better, so the J call may be wrong. Germline CDR1 reads DFQATT; CDR2 reads SNEGSKA (reference sequence). The CDR3 is 16 residues long. CDR3 in DNA: TGCAGTGCTAGAGATCTCGGGACAGGGATGATCAATGAGCAGTTCTTC. This sequence encodes CSARDLGTGMINEQFF.

The chain has TRBV7-2 and TRBJ2-5; the match to TRBD1 covers 7 bases. Germline V gene sequence: CDR1 SGHTA, CDR2 FQGNSA. The V segment lost 5 bases and the J segment 11 bases; nucleotides outside the gene matches: 17. The CDR3 is made up of 15 amino acids. CDR3 protein: CASSPTSGTVDQQYF. The CDR3 DNA reads TGTGCCAGCAGCCCGACTTCCGGGACAGTTGATCAGCAGTACTTC.

The J gene is TRBJ1-4, the V gene TRBV7-6; D remains unclear. In germline, CDR1 is SGHVS, CDR2 FNYEAQ. The CDR3 length is 14 residues. The V end was cut by 2 bases, the J end by 2 bases, with 6 bases between. In nucleotides, the CDR3 is TGTGCCAGCAGCTTATTTGGGACTAATGAAAAACTGTTTTTT. Residues: CASSLFGTNEKLFF.

This clonotype was found a few times. This chain joins TRBV4-3 and TRBJ2-3, with TRBD2 as a possible D gene (5 bases). Germline lookup yields CDR1 LGHNA and CDR2 YSLEER. The CDR3 contains 15 residues. Trimming stripped 0 bases from V and 4 bases from J, with 11 bases between. In DNA, the CDR3 is TGCGCCAGCAGCCAAGATGCGGGTGTCCCAGATACGCAGTATTTT. It is translated as CASSQDAGVPDTQYF.

This clonotype showed up just a few times. The chain combines TRBV29-1 with TRBJ2-2; the D is unclear. Germline CDR1 and CDR2: SQVTM and ANQGSEA. CDR3 length: 12 residues. Between the trimmed V and J ends, which lost 6 bases and 4 bases, there was a span of 9 bases. CDR3 region: CSVRHATGELFF. CDR3 nucleotide sequence: TGCAGCGTGCGACACGCCACCGGGGAGCTGTTTTTT.

The J gene is TRBJ1-4, the V gene TRBV4-1, with TRBD1 matching over 7 bases. This CDR3 has 17 residues. The germline V gene encodes CDR1 MGHRA and CDR2 YSYEKL. V gave up 1 base and J gave up 7 bases; unmatched junction bases: 12. The CDR3 nucleotides read TGCGCCAGCAGCCAAGTTGGACGTGACAGGGATGGTGAAAAACTGTTTTTT. Amino acids: CASSQVGRDRDGEKLFF.

The gene calls are TRBV7-9 and TRBJ2-7; D call uncertain. V lost 5 bases and J lost 3, with 14 bases in between. Germline V gives CDR1 SEHNR, CDR2 FQNEAQ (reference sequence). This CDR3 region has 14 residues. CDR3 nucleotides: TGTGCCAGCAGCCCTCGTTCCGGATTCTACGAGCAGTACGTC. Translated: CASSPRSGFYEQYV.

This clonotype was seen a handful of times. This rearrangement joins TRBV2 to TRBJ2-1, with D maybe TRBD1 (6 bases). CDR3 length: 13 residues. V lost 3 bases and J 7 bases, leaving 10 bases between the germline ends. Germline V gives CDR1 SNHLY, CDR2 FYNNEI. The CDR3 loop reads CASSEGARNEQFF. CDR3 coding DNA: TGTGCCAGCAGTGAGGGGGCTAGGAATGAGCAGTTCTTC.